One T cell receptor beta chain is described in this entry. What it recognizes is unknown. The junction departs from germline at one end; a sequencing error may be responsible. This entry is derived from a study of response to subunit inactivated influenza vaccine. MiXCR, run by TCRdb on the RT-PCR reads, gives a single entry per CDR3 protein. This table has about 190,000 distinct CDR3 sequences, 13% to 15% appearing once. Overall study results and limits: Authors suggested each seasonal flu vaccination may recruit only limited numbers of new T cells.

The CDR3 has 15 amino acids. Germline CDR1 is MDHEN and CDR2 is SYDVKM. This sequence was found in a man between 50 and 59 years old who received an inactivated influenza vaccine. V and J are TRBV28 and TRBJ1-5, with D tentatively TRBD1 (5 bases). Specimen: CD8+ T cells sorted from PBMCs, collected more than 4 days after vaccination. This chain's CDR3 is CASSLVQAGDQPLHF. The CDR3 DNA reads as TGTGCCAGCAGTTTAGTTCAGGCGGGGGATCAGCCCCTGCATTTT.